Each of the 32 T cell receptor beta chains below was sequenced from the same sample in a study of blood T cell repertoires in COVID-19. The repertoire was sequenced with immunoSEQ multiplex PCR; TCRdb's copy has only in-frame clones and lacks some. The sample holds about 180,000 clones; approximately 81% are singletons and the top ten take about 5%. Sequenced input: PBMCs or T cells enriched from blood (not recorded which). Every receptor here comes from a middle-aged woman with acute COVID-19.

This clone was seen a single time. The rearrangement links TRBV15 to TRBJ1-1; TRBD1 agrees at 10 bases. This CDR3 is built from 16 residues. V lost 3 bases to trimming and J lost 5 bases; unmatched junction nucleotides: 9. Germline-derived CDR1 and CDR2 are LNHNV and YYDKDF (reference sequence). CDR3 sequence (DNA): TGTGCCACCAGCAGTATCCCTGGACAGGGGGGGACTGAAGCTTTCTTT. Encoded protein: CATSSIPGQGGTEAFF.

This chain connects TRBV19 to TRBJ2-3, with D possibly matching TRBD2 (5 bases). This CDR3 region has 12 residues. V dropped 6 bases and J dropped 5 bases, with 9 bases sitting between them. Germline CDR1 is LNHDA and CDR2 is SQIVND (reference sequence). The DNA of the CDR3 is TGTGCCAGTAGCCCCGAGGGAGATACGCAGTATTTT. It translates to CASSPEGDTQYF.

CDR3 DNA: TGTGCCAGCAGTCTGGAGCGGCTCTCCTACAATGAGCAGTTCTTC. Encoded protein: CASSLERLSYNEQFF. V gene TRBV27 combines with J gene TRBJ2-1; weak D call: TRBD2 (5 bases). Looked up from germline, CDR1 is MNHEY and CDR2 is SMNVEV (reference sequence). The V and J ends lost 5 bases and 0 bases respectively, with 11 bases between them. This CDR3 has 15 residues.

This chain links TRBV7-9 with TRBJ2-1, with a weak D call TRBD2 (5 bases). Trimming removed 4 bases at V and 4 bases at J, with 17 bases between. Germline V gene lookup returns CDR1 SEHNR and CDR2 FQNEAQ (reference sequence). This CDR3 region has 16 residues. CDR3 residues: CASSYPGGRVYNEQFF. Here the CDR3 DNA reads TGTGCCAGCAGCTATCCGGGTGGGCGGGTGTACAATGAGCAGTTCTTC.

The chain joins TRBV6-5 to TRBJ1-5; 9 nucleotides match TRBD1. This CDR3 contains 16 residues. The trim removed 1 base at V and 5 bases at J, leaving 6 bases unmatched. CDR1 and CDR2 from the germline V gene are MNHEY and SVGAGI. The CDR3 sequence: CASSYWGTGKDQPQHF. The CDR3 DNA sequence: TGTGCCAGCAGTTACTGGGGGACAGGGAAGGATCAGCCCCAGCATTTT.

The gene calls are TRBV19 and TRBJ1-6; tentative D call: TRBD1 (5 bases). Per the germline V gene, CDR1 is LNHDA and CDR2 is SQIVND (reference sequence). The CDR3 loop spans 12 amino acids. V lost 8 bases, J lost 6 bases, and 8 bases lay in between. Here the CDR3 DNA reads TGTGCCAGTCGACAGACTAATTCACCCCTCCACTTT. Protein product: CASRQTNSPLHF. Full variable domain (outside the CDR3, taken from reference TRBV19 and TRBJ1-6): DGGITQSPKYLFRKEGQNVTLSCEQNLNHDAMYWYRQDPGQGLRLIYYSQIVNDFQKGDIAEGYSVSREKKESFPLTVTSAQKNPTAFYLCASRQTNSPLHFGNGTRLTVT.

V gene TRBV7-9 combines with J gene TRBJ2-3, with 11 bases identical to TRBD2. The CDR3 runs to 18 residues. V was pared by 5 bases and J by 2 bases, with 12 bases of the junction left unmatched. Germline V gives CDR1 SEHNR, CDR2 FQNEAQ (reference sequence). The CDR3 coding sequence is TGTGCCAGCAGCCTAAAAGGTGGGACTAGCGGCGACACAGATACGCAGTATTTT. Its protein product is CASSLKGGTSGDTDTQYF. The whole variable domain, remainder taken from reference TRBV7-9 and TRBJ2-3, is DTGVSQNPRHKITKRGQNVTFRCDPISEHNRLYWYRQTLGQGPEFLTYFQNEAQLEKSRLLSDRFSAERPKGSFSTLEIQRTEQGDSAMYLCASSLKGGTSGDTDTQYFGPGTRLTVL.

This rearrangement joins TRBV10-2 to TRBJ2-5; 12 nucleotides agree with TRBD2. Trimming at V came to 4 bases and at J to 9 bases, leaving 6 bases not matched to a gene. Per germline, CDR1 WSHSY and CDR2 SAAADI. The CDR3 loop spans 14 amino acids. The CDR3 sequence is CASSGTSGAGSQYF. CDR3 bases: TGCGCCAGCAGTGGGACTAGCGGGGCGGGTTCCCAGTACTTC.

The V call is TRBV12-1, the J call TRBJ2-3; the table's D call of TRBD2 was not tested on the DNA. TRBV12-1 is marked as a pseudogene. The CDR3 runs 20 residues. The CDR3, as DNA: TGTGCCAGCAGCTTGGAAGGACTAGCGGGAGGACTCGAGGGCACAGATACGCAGTATTTT. This encodes CASSLEGLAGGLEGTDTQYF.

This chain joins TRBV19 and TRBJ1-2; D gene ambiguous. The CDR3 has 14 amino acids. Trimming stripped 5 bases from V and 8 bases from J, with 18 bases between. CDR1 is LNHDA and CDR2 is SQIVND in the germline V gene (reference sequence). The chain's CDR3 is CASSVGRGEGGYTF. The CDR3 bases are TGTGCCAGTAGTGTCGGGCGCGGGGAGGGCGGCTACACCTTC.

The chain is built from TRBV5-8 and TRBJ2-3; no clear D. The CDR3 runs to 12 residues. V was clipped by 4 bases and J by 6 bases, with 9 bases between them. Germline V gene lookup returns CDR1 SGHTS and CDR2 YDEGEE. CDR3 in amino acids: CASSLRVDTQYF. CDR3 in DNA: TGTGCCAGCAGCCTGCGAGTGGATACGCAGTATTTT.

This chain joins TRBV3-1 (or the pseudogene TRBV3-2) and TRBJ2-1; tentative D call: TRBD2 (5 bases). CDR3 length: 16 amino acids. From germline, CDR1 is LGHDT and CDR2 YNNKEL (reference sequence). Between the trimmed V and J ends, which lost 0 bases and 6 bases, there was a span of 15 bases. The CDR3: CASSQEVARLFNEQFF. Here the CDR3 DNA reads TGTGCCAGCAGCCAAGAGGTAGCGCGCCTGTTCAATGAGCAGTTCTTC.

V is TRBV2 and J is TRBJ2-1; TRBD1 is a possible D gene (6 bases). CDR1 is SNHLY and CDR2 is FYNNEI in the germline V gene. This CDR3 is built from 13 residues. V gave up 5 bases and J gave up 10 bases, with 15 bases separating them. The CDR3 coding sequence is TGTGCCAGCAGTTATACGGACAGTCTCGAGCAGTTCTTC. It specifies CASSYTDSLEQFF.

CDR3 in amino acids: CATSRRSRISEQYF. CDR3 in DNA: TGTGCCACCTCCAGGAGGTCCCGGATTTCCGAGCAGTACTTC. This chain joins TRBV3-1 (or the pseudogene TRBV3-2) and TRBJ2-7, with D possibly matching TRBD2 (5 bases). Germline CDR1 and CDR2: LGHDT and YNNKEL (reference sequence). The CDR3 sequence is 14 residues long. The V gene lost 10 bases and the J gene lost 6 bases, with 22 bases spanning the gap.

This chain joins TRBV24-1 and TRBJ2-1; 8 bases match TRBD1. Trimming removed 4 bases from V and 5 bases from J; junction bases left unmatched: 6. This CDR3 is built from 15 residues. The germline CDR1 and CDR2 sequences are KGHDR and SFDVKD. CDR3 nucleotide sequence: TGTGCCACCAGTGACCCCGGGACAGGCCACAATGAGCAGTTCTTC. This encodes CATSDPGTGHNEQFF.

The chain uses TRBV19 and TRBJ2-7, with 11 bases identical to TRBD1. CDR1 is LNHDA and CDR2 is SQIVND in the germline V gene (reference sequence). J was trimmed by 3 bases and V by 4 bases; bases with no gene match: 5. This CDR3 spans 15 amino acids. CDR3 DNA sequence: TGTGCCAGTAGTACGGGACAGGGGGGGAGCTACGAGCAGTACTTC. Translating it yields CASSTGQGGSYEQYF. The whole variable domain, remainder taken from reference TRBV19 and TRBJ2-7, is DGGITQSPKYLFRKEGQNVTLSCEQNLNHDAMYWYRQDPGQGLRLIYYSQIVNDFQKGDIAEGYSVSREKKESFPLTVTSAQKNPTAFYLCASSTGQGGSYEQYFGPGTRLTVT.

This chain uses TRBV6-5 with TRBJ2-3; no clear D. Trimming removed 10 bases at V and 0 bases at J, with 11 bases between. The CDR3 has 13 amino acids. Germline V gene lookup returns CDR1 MNHEY and CDR2 SVGAGI. The CDR3 coding sequence is TGTGCCACCTCTCCCGGTAGCACAGATACGCAGTATTTT. Protein: CATSPGSTDTQYF.

The table lists this clone with a few counts. The gene calls are TRBV12-5 and TRBJ1-5, with D perhaps TRBD1 (6 bases). CDR1 is LGHNT, CDR2 FRNRAP, per germline. Trimming removed 1 base at V and 5 bases at J, with 9 bases between. The CDR3 consists of 14 residues. CDR3 coding DNA: TGTGCTAGTGGTTTGGAAACAGGGTATCAGCCCCAGCATTTT. Translation gives CASGLETGYQPQHF.

This clone has only a few counts. The V call is TRBV3-1 (or the pseudogene TRBV3-2), the J call TRBJ2-7, with 8 bases identical to TRBD2. The length of the CDR3 is 17 residues. Trimming removed 3 bases from V and 1 base from J; junction bases left unmatched: 11. The V gene's germline CDR1 is LGHDT and CDR2 YNNKEL (reference sequence). Written as DNA, the CDR3 is TGTGCCAGCAGCCACAGAGGTTCGGGAGGGTTTTCCTACGAGCAGTACTTC. Protein product: CASSHRGSGGFSYEQYF.

The chain carries TRBV30 and TRBJ2-7; D perhaps matches TRBD2 (7 bases). This CDR3 spans 13 amino acids. The germline V and J ends were trimmed by 3 bases and 3 bases, with 12 bases remaining between them. CDR1 is GTSNPN and CDR2 is SVGIG in the germline V gene (reference sequence). The DNA of the CDR3 is TGTGCCTGGAGCCAGGGAGGGGGCTACGAGCAGTACTTC. Its protein is CAWSQGGGYEQYF. Looking up the rest from reference TRBV30 and TRBJ2-7 gives the full variable domain: SQTIHQWPATLVQPVGSPLSLECTVEGTSNPNLYWYRQAAGRGLQLLFYSVGIGQISSEVPQNLSASRPQDRQFILSSKKLLLSDSGFYLCAWSQGGGYEQYFGPGTRLTVT.

This clone was seen at least ten times. The V gene is TRBV19, the J gene TRBJ1-6, with 10 bases aligning to TRBD1. CDR3 size: 14 residues. V trimming: 7 bases; J trimming: 9 bases; junction bases outside the gene matches: 6. The germline V gene has CDR1 LNHDA and CDR2 SQIVND (reference sequence). CDR3 in amino acids: CASTPGQGSSPLHF. CDR3 bases: TGTGCCAGTACACCGGGACAGGGGAGTTCACCCCTCCACTTT.

The sample holds one count of this clone. The chain is built from TRBV30 and TRBJ2-1; 7 bases match TRBD2. From germline, CDR1 is GTSNPN and CDR2 SVGIG (reference sequence). The CDR3 runs 18 residues. V trimming: 4 bases; J trimming: 0 bases; junction bases outside the gene matches: 15. The CDR3: CAWTSYGGRTGSYNEQFF. The CDR3 DNA reads as TGTGCCTGGACCTCGTACGGCGGGAGAACGGGCTCCTACAATGAGCAGTTCTTC.

The V and J genes are TRBV18 and TRBJ2-1; TRBD1 is a possible D gene (5 bases). V lost 3 bases and J 0 bases, leaving 9 bases between the germline ends. Looked up from germline, CDR1 is KGHSH and CDR2 is LQKENI. This CDR3 spans 15 amino acids. The CDR3 here is CASSPTASSYNEQFF. The CDR3 coding sequence is TGTGCCAGCTCACCGACAGCTAGCTCCTACAATGAGCAGTTCTTC. Full variable domain (rest looked up from reference TRBV18 and TRBJ2-1): NAGVMQNPRHLVRRRGQEARLRCSPMKGHSHVYWYRQLPEEGLKFMVYLQKENIIDESGMPKERFSAEFPKEGPSILRIQQVVRGDSAAYFCASSPTASSYNEQFFGPGTRLTVL.

The chain recombines TRBV9 with TRBJ1-4; a weak D match, TRBD1 (6 bases). The CDR3 spans 15 residues. In germline, CDR1 is SGDLS, CDR2 YYNGEE. Trimming cost V 3 bases and J 6 bases, with 15 bases left between them. The CDR3 nucleotides are TGTGCCAGCAGCGCCCTTCAGGGGATAGATGAAAAACTGTTTTTT. It specifies CASSALQGIDEKLFF.

The chain recombines TRBV11-1 with TRBJ2-7; 11 nucleotides align to TRBD2. Germline CDR1 is SGHAT and CDR2 is FQDESV (reference sequence). The trim removed 1 base at V and 7 bases at J, leaving 9 bases unmatched. The CDR3 sequence is 16 residues long. The CDR3 loop reads CASSLGSGRDYDEQYF. For the CDR3, the DNA is TGTGCCAGCAGCTTAGGTAGCGGGAGGGACTACGATGAGCAGTACTTC.

The chain recombines TRBV6-5 with TRBJ2-7, with TRBD2 as a possible D gene (6 bases). The CDR3 runs 15 residues. Germline V gene lookup returns CDR1 MNHEY and CDR2 SVGAGI. V lost 0 bases, J lost 4 bases, and 13 bases lay in between. Here the CDR3 reads CASSYSAGLQYEQYF. The CDR3 DNA sequence: TGTGCCAGCAGTTACTCGGCGGGACTCCAATACGAGCAGTACTTC.

The chain uses TRBV30 and TRBJ1-1; 7 bases are a match to TRBD1. V was clipped by 7 bases and J by 2 bases; unmatched bases: 4. The CDR3 has 12 amino acids. The germline gives CDR1 GTSNPN, CDR2 SVGIG (reference sequence). CDR3 nucleotides: TGTGCCTTCGACAGGGAAAACACTGAAGCTTTCTTT. Translation: CAFDRENTEAFF. The full variable domain, rest sourced from reference TRBV30 and TRBJ1-1, is SQTIHQWPATLVQPVGSPLSLECTVEGTSNPNLYWYRQAAGRGLQLLFYSVGIGQISSEVPQNLSASRPQDRQFILSSKKLLLSDSGFYLCAFDRENTEAFFGQGTRLTVV.

CDR3: CASTEREGRYEQYF. CDR3 DNA: TGCGCCAGCACAGAGCGGGAGGGACGATACGAGCAGTACTTC. The gene calls are TRBV10-2 and TRBJ2-7; 10 bases match TRBD2. Unmatched junction bases numbered 7, after V lost 7 bases and J lost 4 bases. This CDR3 comprises 14 residues. CDR1 WSHSY and CDR2 SAAADI come from the germline V gene.

The rearrangement uses TRBV3-1 (or the pseudogene TRBV3-2) and TRBJ1-1; 10 bases are shared with TRBD1. CDR1 and CDR2 from the germline V gene are LGHDT and YNNKEL (reference sequence). With V trimmed by 7 bases and J by 2 bases, 4 bases remained unmatched. CDR3 length: 14 residues. CDR3 amino acids: CASTRTGGNTEAFF. The CDR3 DNA is TGTGCCAGCACCCGGACAGGGGGAAACACTGAAGCTTTCTTT.

In its sample, this clone was seen many times. This sample includes further DNA sequences coding for the same CDR3. The chain is built from TRBV20-1 and TRBJ2-7, with TRBD1 identical over 7 bases. The germline gives CDR1 DFQATT, CDR2 SNEGSKA (reference sequence). CDR3 length: 11 amino acids. With 6 bases clipped from V and 4 bases from J, the junction kept 3 bases outside the gene matches. CDR3 DNA sequence: TGCAGTGCCCGACAGGGATACGAGCAGTACTTC. This translates into CSARQGYEQYF.

The chain has TRBV28 and TRBJ2-5; 9 positions agree with TRBD2. Trimming cost V 2 bases and J 5 bases; bases outside gene matches: 0. CDR3 length equals 13 residues. Germline loops: CDR1 MDHEN, CDR2 SYDVKM. This CDR3 reads CASSLAGGETQYF. The CDR3 bases are TGTGCCAGCAGTTTAGCGGGAGGGGAGACCCAGTACTTC.

The rearrangement joins TRBV7-4 to TRBJ2-1, with D hard to call. The germline CDR1 and CDR2 sequences are SGHVT and SQSDAQ. Trimming stripped 4 bases from V and 8 bases from J, with 9 bases between. The CDR3 is 12 amino acids. The CDR3 DNA is TGTGCCAGCAGCTCATGGGCCGATGAGCAGTTCTTC. Translated: CASSSWADEQFF. The full variable domain, with the rest looked up from reference TRBV7-4 and TRBJ2-1, is GAGVSQSPRYKVAKRGRDVALRCDSISGHVTLYWYRQTLGQGSEVLTYSQSDAQRDKSGRPSGRFSAERPERSVSTLKIQRTEQGDSAVYLCASSSWADEQFFGPGTRLTVL.